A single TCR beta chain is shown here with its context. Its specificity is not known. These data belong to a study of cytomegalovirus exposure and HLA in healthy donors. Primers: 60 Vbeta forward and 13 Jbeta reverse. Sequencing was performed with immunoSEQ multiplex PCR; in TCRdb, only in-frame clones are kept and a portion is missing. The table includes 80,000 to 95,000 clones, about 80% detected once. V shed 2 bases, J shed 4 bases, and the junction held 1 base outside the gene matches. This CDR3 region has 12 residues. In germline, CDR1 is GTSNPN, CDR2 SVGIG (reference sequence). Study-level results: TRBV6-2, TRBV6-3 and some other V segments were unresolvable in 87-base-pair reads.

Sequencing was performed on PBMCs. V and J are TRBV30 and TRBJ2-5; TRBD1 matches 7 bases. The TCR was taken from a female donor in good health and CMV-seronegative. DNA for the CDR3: TGTGCCTGGAGTCCAGGGGGAGAGACCCAGTACTTC. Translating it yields CAWSPGGETQYF.